This TCR beta chain was captured by sequencing in a study of blood T cell repertoires in COVID-19. V was pared by 1 base and J by 5 bases, with 25 bases between. The germline V gene encodes CDR1 KGHDR and CDR2 SFDVKD. This CDR3 has 19 amino acids. The cohort comprised adults aged 18 to 89 years residing in under 30 US areas. Participants were placed into cohorts based on the clinical history they reported. How the authors handled the data: Reference gene primer amplification yielded estimated nucleated cell counts. Produced via immunoSEQ multiplex PCR; TCRdb's table is partial and in-frame only. D and trimming were read from the DNA, whereas the V and J calls and clone size are those reported in that table. The sample lists roughly 200,000 clones; 86% were seen once.

Sequenced input: PBMCs or T cells enriched from blood (not recorded which). The chain employs TRBV24-1 and TRBJ2-5; D is perhaps TRBD1 (6 bases). The clonotype was recovered from a woman in her thirties who had recovered from COVID-19. The CDR3 nucleotides read TGTGCCACCAGTGATTTTGGCAGGGGACCCTACCTTGGGGCGGAGACCCAGTACTTC. Residues: CATSDFGRGPYLGAETQYF.